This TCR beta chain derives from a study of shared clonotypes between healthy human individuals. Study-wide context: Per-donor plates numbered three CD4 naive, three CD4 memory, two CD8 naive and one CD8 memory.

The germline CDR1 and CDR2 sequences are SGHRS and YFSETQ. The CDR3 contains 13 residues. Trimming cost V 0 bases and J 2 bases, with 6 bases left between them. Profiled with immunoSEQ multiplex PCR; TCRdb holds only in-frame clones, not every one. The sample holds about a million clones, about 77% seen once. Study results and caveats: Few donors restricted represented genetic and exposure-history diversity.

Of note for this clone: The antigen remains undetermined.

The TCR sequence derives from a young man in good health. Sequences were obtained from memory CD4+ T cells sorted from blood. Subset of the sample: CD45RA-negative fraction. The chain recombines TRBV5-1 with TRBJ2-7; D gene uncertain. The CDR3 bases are TGCGCCAGCAGCTTGGGGAACGCCTACGAGCAGTACTTC. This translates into CASSLGNAYEQYF.